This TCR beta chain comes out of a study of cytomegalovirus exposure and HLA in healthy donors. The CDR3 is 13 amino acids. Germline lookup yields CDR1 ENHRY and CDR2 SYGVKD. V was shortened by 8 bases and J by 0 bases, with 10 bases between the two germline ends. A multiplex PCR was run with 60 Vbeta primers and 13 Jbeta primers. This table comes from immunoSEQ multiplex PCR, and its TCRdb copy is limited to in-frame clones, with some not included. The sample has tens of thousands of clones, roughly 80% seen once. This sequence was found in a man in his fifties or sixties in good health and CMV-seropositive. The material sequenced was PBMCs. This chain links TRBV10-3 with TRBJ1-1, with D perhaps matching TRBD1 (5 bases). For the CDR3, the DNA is TGTGCCATCCGACAGTACATGAACACTGAAGCTTTCTTT. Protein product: CAIRQYMNTEAFF.